This T cell receptor beta chain was captured by sequencing in a study of post-analysis software for immune sequencing data (dated by TCRdb to the mid-2010s). In terms of the full investigation: Recorded disease courses included relapsing-remitting, secondary progressive and progressive-relapsing multiple sclerosis, with some patients lacking subtype annotation. The patient repertoires were set against about eleven previously published healthy control repertoires from donors whose ages ranged from about 6 to 25 years. A subset of samples was prepared in parallel using single-end sample barcoding, then pooled and co-amplified after Illumina adapter ligation.

This clonotype was counted between two and nine times. Its cognate antigen has yet to be identified. The record has no base qualities; no much larger clone is one base away. General conclusions and limits of the study: Normalized Chao1 diversity was significantly lower in multiple sclerosis patients than controls, suggesting substantial peripheral T-cell clonal expansion. When samples were clustered directly using the F measure, samples prepared in the same batch co-clustered strongly, which prompted a batch-effect correction. The multiple sclerosis patient group was slightly younger than the control group.

The receptor library was made with PCR. Sequencer: Illumina HiSeq 2500. Unique molecular identifiers were incorporated into TCR beta cDNA libraries to reduce PCR and sequencing biases. Every 1 to 10 million input T cells yielded roughly 0.5 million cDNA molecules, meaning each molecule approximated one T cell. The patient libraries were prepared and sequenced with the same protocol used for the earlier healthy control dataset. Samples belonging to the same batch were prepared together, multiplexed and sequenced on a shared HiSeq lane. On the study's bioinformatics: Raw barcoded reads were processed with MIGEC, and single-read molecular identifier groups were discarded before consensus assembly and CDR3 extraction. VDJtools was used for post-analysis of the clonotype tables, and diversity was normalized by down-sampling every dataset to the size of the smallest sample. In repertoire overlap clustering, CDR3 amino acid sequences, but not nucleotide sequences, were matched to correct batch-related cross-sample contamination. TCRdb reworked the public reads: Q25 trimming with fastp, MiXCR clone assembly, productive beta chains retained. A single entry per CDR3 protein holds the most common genes and DNA from its merged rows. TCRdb, not the authors, supplied the V and J calls. The sample has approximately 730,000 distinct CDR3 sequences on record, 30% of them singletons. The ten largest clones take up roughly 0.54% of the sample.

TCR beta repertoires were profiled from peripheral blood of some 13 young patients with multiple sclerosis to demonstrate the VDJtools post-analysis software. Multiple sclerosis patients were children and adolescents aged about 6 to 15 years. Material: blood. The receptor comes from a girl aged 10 to 17 with multiple sclerosis.

The DNA sequence reads TGCAGCGTTGGGTGGGGCTCCCTGAACACTGAAGCTTTCTTT. This yields the protein CSVGWGSLNTEAFF. This receptor chain uses TRBV29-1 and TRBJ1-1; TRBD1 is a possible D gene, resting on 5 matching bases. In the germline V gene, CDR1 corresponds to SQVTM and CDR2 to ANQGSEA. The trim is 4 bases for V and 0 bases for J, with a gap of 12 bases between the germline ends. Including cysteine and phenylalanine, the CDR3 has 14 amino acids. The DNA shown is the 42-base CDR3, in frame from base 1.